Detailed here is one T cell receptor beta chain. These data come from a study of tumor T cells in aggressive B-cell lymphoma. The method was immunoSEQ multiplex PCR; TCRdb's version includes in-frame clones alone and lacks a portion of them. In the table there are approximately 3,000 clones, around 63% of which are singletons. The TCR comes from an adult with diffuse large B cell lymphoma. The specimen was tumor tissue.

This chain's CDR3 is CASSLFAGPTISTDTQYF. As DNA, the CDR3 is TGTGCCAGCAGCTTATTCGCGGGCCCAACCATTAGCACAGATACGCAGTATTTT. The chain links TRBV11-2 to TRBJ2-3; D perhaps matches TRBD2 (5 bases). CDR1 and CDR2 (germline): SGHAT, FQNNGV. V lost 2 bases and J lost 0, with 18 bases in between. The CDR3 loop spans 18 amino acids.